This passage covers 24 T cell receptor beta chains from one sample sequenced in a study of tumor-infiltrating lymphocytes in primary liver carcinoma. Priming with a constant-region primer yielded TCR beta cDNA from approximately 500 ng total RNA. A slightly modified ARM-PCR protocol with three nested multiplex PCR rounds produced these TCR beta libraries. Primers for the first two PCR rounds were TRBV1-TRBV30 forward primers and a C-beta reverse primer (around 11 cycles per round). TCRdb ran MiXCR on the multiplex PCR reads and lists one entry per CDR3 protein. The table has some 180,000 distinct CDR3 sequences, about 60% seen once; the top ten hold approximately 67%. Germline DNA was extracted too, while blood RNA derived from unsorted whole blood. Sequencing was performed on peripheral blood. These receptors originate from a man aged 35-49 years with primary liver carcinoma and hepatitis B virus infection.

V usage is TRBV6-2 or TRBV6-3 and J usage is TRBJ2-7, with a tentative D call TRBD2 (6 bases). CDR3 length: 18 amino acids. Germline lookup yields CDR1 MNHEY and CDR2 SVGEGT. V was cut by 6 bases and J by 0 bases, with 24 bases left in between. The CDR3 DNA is TGTGCCAGCAGACCAACCGCGGGACCCCGAACGAGCTCCTACGAGCAGTACTTC. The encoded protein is CASRPTAGPRTSSYEQYF.

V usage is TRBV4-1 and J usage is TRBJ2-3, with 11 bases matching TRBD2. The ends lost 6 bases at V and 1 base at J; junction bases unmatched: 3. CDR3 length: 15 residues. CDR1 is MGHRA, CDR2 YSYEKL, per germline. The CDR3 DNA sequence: TGCGCCAGCAGGGGTAGCGGGAGGGGCACAGATACGCAGTATTTT. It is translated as CASRGSGRGTDTQYF.

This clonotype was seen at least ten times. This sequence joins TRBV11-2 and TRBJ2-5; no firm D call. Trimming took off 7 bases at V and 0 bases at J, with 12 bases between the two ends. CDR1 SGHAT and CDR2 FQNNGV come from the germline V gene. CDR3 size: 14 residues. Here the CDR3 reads CASTHGPYQETQYF. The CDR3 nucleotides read TGTGCCAGCACCCATGGTCCATACCAAGAGACCCAGTACTTC.

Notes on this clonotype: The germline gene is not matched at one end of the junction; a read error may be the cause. CDR3 amino acids: CVSSYGAEKETQYF. DNA of the CDR3: TGTGTCAGCAGTTACGGGGCCGAGAAAGAGACCCAGTACTTC. The chain uses TRBV6-5 and TRBJ2-5; possibly TRBD1 or TRBD2 for D (5 bases each). Per the germline V gene, CDR1 is MNHEY and CDR2 is SVGAGI. CDR3 length equals 14 residues.

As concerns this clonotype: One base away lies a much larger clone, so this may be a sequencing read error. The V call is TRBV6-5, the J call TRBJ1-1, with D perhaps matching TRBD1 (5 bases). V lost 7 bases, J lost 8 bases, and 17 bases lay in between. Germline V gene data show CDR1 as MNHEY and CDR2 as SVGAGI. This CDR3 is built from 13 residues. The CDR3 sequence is CASNSSRVGEAFF. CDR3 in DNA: TGTGCCAGCAATTCCAGCAGGGTCGGGGAAGCTTTCTTT.

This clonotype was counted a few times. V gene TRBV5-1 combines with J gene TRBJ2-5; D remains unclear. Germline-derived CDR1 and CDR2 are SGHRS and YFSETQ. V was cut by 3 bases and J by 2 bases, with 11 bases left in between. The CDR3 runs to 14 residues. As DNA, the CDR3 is TGCGCCAGCAGCTGGAGCAGTAATCAAGAGACCCAGTACTTC. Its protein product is CASSWSSNQETQYF.

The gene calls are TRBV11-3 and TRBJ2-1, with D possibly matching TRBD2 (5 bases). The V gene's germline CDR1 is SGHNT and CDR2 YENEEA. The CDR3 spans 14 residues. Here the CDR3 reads CGSSSGVLSDEQFF. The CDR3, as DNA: TGTGGCAGTAGCTCCGGGGTCTTATCGGATGAGCAGTTCTTC.

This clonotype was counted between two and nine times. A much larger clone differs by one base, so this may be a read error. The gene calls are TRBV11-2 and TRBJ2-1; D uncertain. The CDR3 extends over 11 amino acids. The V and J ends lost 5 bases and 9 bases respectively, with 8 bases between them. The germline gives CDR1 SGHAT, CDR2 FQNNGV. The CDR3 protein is CASSISSEQFF. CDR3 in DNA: TGTGCCAGCAGCATCAGCAGTGAGCAGTTCTTC.

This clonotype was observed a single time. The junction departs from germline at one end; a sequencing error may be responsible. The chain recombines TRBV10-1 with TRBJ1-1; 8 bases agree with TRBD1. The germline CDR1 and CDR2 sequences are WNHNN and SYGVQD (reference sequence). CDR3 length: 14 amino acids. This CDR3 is CASSSQGGPTETFF. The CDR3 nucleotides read TGCGCCAGCAGTTCACAGGGGGGCCCTACTGAAACTTTCTTT.

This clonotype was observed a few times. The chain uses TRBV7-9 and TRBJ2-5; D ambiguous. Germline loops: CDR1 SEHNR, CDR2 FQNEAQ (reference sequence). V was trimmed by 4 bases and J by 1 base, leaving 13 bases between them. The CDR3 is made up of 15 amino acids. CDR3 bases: TGTGCCAGCAGCTCACTCCCGGTGTTCCAAGAGACCCAGTACTTC. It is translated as CASSSLPVFQETQYF.

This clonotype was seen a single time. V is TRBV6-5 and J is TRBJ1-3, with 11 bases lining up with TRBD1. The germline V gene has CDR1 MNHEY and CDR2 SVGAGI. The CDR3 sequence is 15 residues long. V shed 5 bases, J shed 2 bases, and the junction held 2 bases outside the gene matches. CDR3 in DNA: TGTGCCAGCAGTCCGGGACAGGGGGCTGGAAACACCATATATTTT. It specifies CASSPGQGAGNTIYF.

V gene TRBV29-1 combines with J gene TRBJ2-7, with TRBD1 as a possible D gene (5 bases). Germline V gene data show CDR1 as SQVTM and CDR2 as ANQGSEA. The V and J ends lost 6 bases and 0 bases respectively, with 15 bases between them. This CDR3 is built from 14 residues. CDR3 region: CSVGPPSSSYEQYF. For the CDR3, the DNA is TGCAGCGTGGGGCCTCCTTCCAGCTCCTACGAGCAGTACTTC.

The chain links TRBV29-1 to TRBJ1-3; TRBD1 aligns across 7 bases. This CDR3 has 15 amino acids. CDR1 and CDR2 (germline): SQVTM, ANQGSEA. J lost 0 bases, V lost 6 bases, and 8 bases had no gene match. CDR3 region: CSVRDSSSSGNTIYF. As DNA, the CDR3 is TGCAGCGTCCGGGACAGCTCTAGCTCTGGAAACACCATATATTTT.

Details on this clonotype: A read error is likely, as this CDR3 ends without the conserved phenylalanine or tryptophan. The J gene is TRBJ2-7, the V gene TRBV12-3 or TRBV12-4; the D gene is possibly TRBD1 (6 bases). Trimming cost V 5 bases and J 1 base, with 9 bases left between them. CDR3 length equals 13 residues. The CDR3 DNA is TGTGCCAGCAGTGAGGACAGTTCCTACGAGCAGTACCTC. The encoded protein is CASSEDSSYEQYL.

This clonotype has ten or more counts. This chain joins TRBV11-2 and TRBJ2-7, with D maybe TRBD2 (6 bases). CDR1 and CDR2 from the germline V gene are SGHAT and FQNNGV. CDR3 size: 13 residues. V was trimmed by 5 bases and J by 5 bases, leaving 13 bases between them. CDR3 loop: CASSPVTGDEQYF. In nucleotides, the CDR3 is TGTGCCAGCAGCCCCGTCACGGGGGACGAGCAGTACTTC.

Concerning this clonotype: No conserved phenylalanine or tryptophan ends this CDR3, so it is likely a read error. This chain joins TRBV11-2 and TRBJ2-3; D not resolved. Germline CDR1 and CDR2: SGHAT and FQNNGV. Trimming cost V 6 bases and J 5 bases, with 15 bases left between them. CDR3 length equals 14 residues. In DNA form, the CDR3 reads TGTGCCAGCAGTCCAGCTGGAGCTGTAGATACGCAGTATCTT. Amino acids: CASSPAGAVDTQYL.

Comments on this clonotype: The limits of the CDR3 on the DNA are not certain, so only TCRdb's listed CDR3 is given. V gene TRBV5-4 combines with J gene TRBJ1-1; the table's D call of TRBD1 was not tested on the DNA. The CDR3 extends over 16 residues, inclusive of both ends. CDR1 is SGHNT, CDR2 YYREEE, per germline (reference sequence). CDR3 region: CASSFGSGTGSTEAFF.

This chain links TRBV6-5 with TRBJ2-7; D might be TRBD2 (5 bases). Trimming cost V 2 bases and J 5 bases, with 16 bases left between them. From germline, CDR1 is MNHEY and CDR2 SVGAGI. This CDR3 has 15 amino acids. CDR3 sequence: CASSYSGEMRDEQYF. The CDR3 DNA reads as TGTGCCAGCAGTTACAGTGGGGAAATGCGGGACGAGCAGTACTTC.

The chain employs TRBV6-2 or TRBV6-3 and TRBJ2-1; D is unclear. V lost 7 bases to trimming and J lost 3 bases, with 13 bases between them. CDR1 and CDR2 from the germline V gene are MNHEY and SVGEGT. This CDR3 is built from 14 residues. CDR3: CASNGVRSYNEQFF. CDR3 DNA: TGTGCCAGCAATGGGGTCCGAAGCTACAATGAGCAGTTCTTC.

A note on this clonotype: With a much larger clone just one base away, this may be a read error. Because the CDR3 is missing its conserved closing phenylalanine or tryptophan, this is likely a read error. The CDR3 reads CASGAYNEQFL. The CDR3 DNA follows: TGTGCGTCGGGGGCCTACAATGAGCAGTTCTTA. The chain links TRBV11-2 to TRBJ2-1, with D possibly matching TRBD2 (6 bases). The length of the CDR3 is 11 residues. Germline loops: CDR1 SGHAT, CDR2 FQNNGV.

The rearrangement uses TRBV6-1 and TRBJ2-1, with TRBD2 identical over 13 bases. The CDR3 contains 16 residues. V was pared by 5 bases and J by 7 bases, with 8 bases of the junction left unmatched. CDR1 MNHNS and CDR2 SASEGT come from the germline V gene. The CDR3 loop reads CASSQRTSGSWNEQFF. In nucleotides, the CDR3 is TGTGCCAGCAGTCAACGGACTAGCGGGAGTTGGAATGAGCAGTTCTTC.

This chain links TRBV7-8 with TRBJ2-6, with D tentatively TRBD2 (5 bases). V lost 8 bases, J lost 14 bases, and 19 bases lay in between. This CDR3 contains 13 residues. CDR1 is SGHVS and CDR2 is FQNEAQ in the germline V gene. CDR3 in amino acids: CASRPTSLVFLTF. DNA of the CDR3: TGTGCCAGCCGTCCCACTAGTCTGGTATTCCTGACTTTC.

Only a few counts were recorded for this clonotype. The CDR3 region has the DNA TGTGCCAGCAGCCCGAGGGGGGGGCGACAGGGGGTCCAAGAGACCCAGTACTTC. Protein sequence: CASSPRGGRQGVQETQYF. The chain joins TRBV11-2 to TRBJ2-5; 9 nucleotides align to TRBD1. The CDR3 runs 18 residues. CDR1 and CDR2 from the germline V gene are SGHAT and FQNNGV. Trimming at V came to 5 bases and at J to 1 base, leaving 14 bases not matched to a gene. The whole variable domain, remainder taken from reference TRBV11-2 and TRBJ2-5, is EAGVAQSPRYKIIEKRQSVAFWCNPISGHATLYWYQQILGQGPKLLIQFQNNGVVDDSQLPKDRFSAERLKGVDSTLKIQPAKLEDSAVYLCASSPRGGRQGVQETQYFGPGTRLLVL.

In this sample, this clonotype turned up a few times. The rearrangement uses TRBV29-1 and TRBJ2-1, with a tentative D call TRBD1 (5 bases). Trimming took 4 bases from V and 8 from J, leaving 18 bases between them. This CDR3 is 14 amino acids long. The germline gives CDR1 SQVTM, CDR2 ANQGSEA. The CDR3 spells CSVAAQGTLDEQFF. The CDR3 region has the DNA TGCAGCGTTGCCGCGCAGGGCACATTAGATGAGCAGTTCTTC.